This T cell receptor beta chain was identified in a study of T cell changes during pregnancy in multiple sclerosis. Germline loops: CDR1 LNHDA, CDR2 SQIVND (reference sequence). This CDR3 has 16 residues. The V end lost 7 bases, the J end lost 1 base, and 17 bases lay between the germline ends. Assay: immunoSEQ multiplex PCR; the TCRdb copy retains only in-frame clones and omits some. Of just under 65,000 clones listed, about 96% are singletons. This clonotype was obtained from a female donor with multiple sclerosis, enrolled in a pregnancy study. This chain joins TRBV19 and TRBJ2-4; possible D gene TRBD2, 6 bases. The source was CD8+ T cells from peripheral blood mononuclear cells, collected after pregnancy. The CDR3 here is CASTDGTPLAKNIQYF. For the CDR3, the DNA is TGTGCCAGTACCGATGGGACTCCGCTTGCCAAAAACATTCAGTACTTC.